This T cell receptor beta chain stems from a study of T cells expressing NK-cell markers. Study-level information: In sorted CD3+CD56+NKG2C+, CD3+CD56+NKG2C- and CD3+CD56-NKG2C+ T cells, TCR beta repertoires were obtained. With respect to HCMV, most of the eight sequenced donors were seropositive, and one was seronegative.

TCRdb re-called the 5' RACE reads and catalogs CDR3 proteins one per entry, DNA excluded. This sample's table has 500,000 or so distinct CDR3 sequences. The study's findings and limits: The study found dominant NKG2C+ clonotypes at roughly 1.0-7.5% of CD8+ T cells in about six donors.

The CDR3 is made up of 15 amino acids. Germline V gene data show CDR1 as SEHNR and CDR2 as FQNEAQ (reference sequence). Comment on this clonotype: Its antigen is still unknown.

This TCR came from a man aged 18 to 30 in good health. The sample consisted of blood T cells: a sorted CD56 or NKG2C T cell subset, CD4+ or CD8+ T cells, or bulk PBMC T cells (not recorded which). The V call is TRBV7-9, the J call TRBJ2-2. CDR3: CASSFSVPNTGELFF.